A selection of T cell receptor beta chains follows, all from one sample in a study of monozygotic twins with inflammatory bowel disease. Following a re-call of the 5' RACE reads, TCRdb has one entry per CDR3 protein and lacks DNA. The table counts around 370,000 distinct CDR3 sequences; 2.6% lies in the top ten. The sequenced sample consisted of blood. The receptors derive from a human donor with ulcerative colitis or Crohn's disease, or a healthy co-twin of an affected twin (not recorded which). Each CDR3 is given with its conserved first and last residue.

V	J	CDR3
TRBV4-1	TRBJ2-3	CASSQGGLVAASTDTQYF
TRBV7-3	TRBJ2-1	CASSLAKGRGGEQFF
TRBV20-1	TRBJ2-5	CSAPRTGVGETQYF
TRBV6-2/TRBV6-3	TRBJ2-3	CASSHGPSGGVADTQYF
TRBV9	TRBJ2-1	CASSVTSGGASNEQFF
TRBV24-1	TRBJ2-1	CATSGLAGGINEQFF
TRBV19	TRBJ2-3	CASSLDAGTDTQYF
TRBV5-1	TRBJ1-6	CASSLNREINSPLHF
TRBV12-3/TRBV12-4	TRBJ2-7	CASRLGALLAGGYDEQYF
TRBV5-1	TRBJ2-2	CASSKDRARNTGELFF
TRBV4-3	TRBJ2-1	CASSNGLAGDESYNEQFF
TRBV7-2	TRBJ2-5	CASSGIQGAWETQYF
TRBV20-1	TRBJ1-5	CSARGGGRVSQPQHF
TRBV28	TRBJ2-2	CASSFGWTPNTGELFF
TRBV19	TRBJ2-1	CASSIRLRSSYNEQFF
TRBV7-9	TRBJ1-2	CASSLETGPRYTF
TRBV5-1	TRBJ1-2	CASSWTQGRAYGYTF
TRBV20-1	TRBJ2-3	CSARGAGTSSTDTQYF
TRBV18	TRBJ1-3	CASSPVGLASGNTIYF
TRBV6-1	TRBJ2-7	CASTPHPGQGSYEQYF
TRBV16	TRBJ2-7	CASSPSWGRGGSYEQYF
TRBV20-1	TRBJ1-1	CSARKSWGGSGTEAFF
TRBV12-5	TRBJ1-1	CASGLIREYTEAFF
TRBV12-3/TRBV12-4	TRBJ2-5	CASSNQRGQETQYF
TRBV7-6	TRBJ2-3	CASSPFFSGVPGQSTDTQYF
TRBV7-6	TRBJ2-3	CASSLLDQTDTQYF
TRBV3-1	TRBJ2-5	CASSQGGGAKTQYF
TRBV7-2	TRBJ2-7	CASSSGVGYEQYF
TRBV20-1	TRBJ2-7	CSAEGQGSYEQYF
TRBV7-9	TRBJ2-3	CASSPSPRLAGTDTQYF
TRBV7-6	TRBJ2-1	CASSTRQGRSNNEQFF
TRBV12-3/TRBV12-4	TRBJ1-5	CASSEGTANTISPQHF
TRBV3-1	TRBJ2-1	CASSQAHSGGRSYNEQFF
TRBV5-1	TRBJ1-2	CASSINKGSDYGYTF
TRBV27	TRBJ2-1	CASSANLYEQFF
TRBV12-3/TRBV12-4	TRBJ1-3	CASSPPGASGNTIYF
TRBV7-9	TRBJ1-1	CASSLEFPGTEAFF
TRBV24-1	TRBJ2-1	CATSDSLAGGNVNEQFF
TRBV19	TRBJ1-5	CASSMLSGSGQPQHF
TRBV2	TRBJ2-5	CASSDLGNQETQYF
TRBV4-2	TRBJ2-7	CASSQVLTGGTTYEQYF
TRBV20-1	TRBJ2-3	CSVRGVRDTQYF
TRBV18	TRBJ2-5	CASSPWTQETQYF
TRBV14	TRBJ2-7	CASSGDGYEQYF
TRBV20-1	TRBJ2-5	CSARDPLAGEKETQYF
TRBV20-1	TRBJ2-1	CSATGQKSSYNEQFF
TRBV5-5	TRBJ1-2	CASSLPGTGAYGYTF
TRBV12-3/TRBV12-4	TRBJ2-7	CASSLVVQGDSYEQYF
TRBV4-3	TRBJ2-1	CASSQGGMTRATSEQFF
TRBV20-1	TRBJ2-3	CSVIGTGGTDTQYF
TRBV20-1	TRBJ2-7	CSARGRGLYEQYF
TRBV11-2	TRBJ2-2	CASSLVLGYSNTGELFF
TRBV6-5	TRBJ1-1	CASRLTGGTEAFF
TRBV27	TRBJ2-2	CASGWGLGTGELFF
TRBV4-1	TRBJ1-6	CASSQGGADSPLHF
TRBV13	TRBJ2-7	CASSSSQGSEQYF
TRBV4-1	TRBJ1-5	CASSRPGQANQPQHF